The 10 T cell receptor beta chains below come from one sample, sequenced in a study of CD8 T cells in Susac syndrome. Reverse transcription used 0.5 to 1 ug RNA and random hexamers. TCRdb processed the immunoSEQ multiplex PCR reads anew with MiXCR; each CDR3 protein has one entry. The sample holds about 120,000 distinct CDR3 sequences, roughly 94% seen once. The sequencing input was CD8+ T cells from PBMCs. Source of these receptors: a human donor with Susac syndrome.

This chain connects TRBV20-1 to TRBJ2-3; maybe TRBD1 (5 bases). The CDR3 sequence is 14 residues long. The germline V and J ends were trimmed by 2 bases and 5 bases, with 14 bases remaining between them. The germline CDR1 and CDR2 sequences are DFQATT and SNEGSKA (reference sequence). The CDR3 is CSARTELRGDTQYF. The DNA of the CDR3 is TGCAGTGCTAGAACGGAACTAAGGGGAGATACGCAGTATTTT.

By sample share, this clonotype is medium-sized. CDR3 amino acids: CASSPGGYEQYF. The CDR3, as DNA: TGTGCCAGCAGCCCAGGGGGCTACGAGCAGTACTTC. V is TRBV27 and J is TRBJ2-7, with 7 bases matching TRBD1. Germline V gene sequence: CDR1 MNHEY, CDR2 SMNVEV (reference sequence). V lost 6 bases and J lost 3; bases outside the gene matches: 2. CDR3 length: 12 residues.

The V call is TRBV15, the J call TRBJ1-6; no clear D. The V and J ends lost 4 bases and 4 bases respectively, with 8 bases between them. Germline V gene lookup returns CDR1 LNHNV and CDR2 YYDKDF (reference sequence). This CDR3 is 14 amino acids long. Here the CDR3 DNA reads TGTGCCACCAGCACCCAGGTTTATAATTCACCCCTCCACTTT. Translation: CATSTQVYNSPLHF.

J is TRBJ2-7 and V is TRBV3-1; D gene unclear. The ends were cut back, 8 bases at V and 0 bases at J, with 11 bases in the middle. The CDR3 length is 13 residues. Germline CDR1 reads LGHDT; CDR2 reads YNNKEL (reference sequence). The CDR3: CASSGEASYEQYF. CDR3 bases: TGTGCCAGCTCCGGAGAAGCCTCCTACGAGCAGTACTTC.

This clonotype appeared a single time. The chain links TRBV7-8 to TRBJ2-7; maybe TRBD1 (6 bases). CDR1 SGHVS and CDR2 FQNEAQ come from the germline V gene. Trimming took 8 bases from V and 6 from J, leaving 23 bases between them. This CDR3 comprises 15 residues. CDR3 in amino acids: CASLSLRRGDTEQYF. In DNA form, the CDR3 reads TGTGCCAGCCTTTCTCTTCGCAGGGGCGATACCGAGCAGTACTTC.

The chain links TRBV7-9 to TRBJ1-5; TRBD1 matches 11 bases. The germline CDR1 and CDR2 sequences are SEHNR and FQNEAQ (reference sequence). CDR3 length equals 16 residues. J lost 4 bases, V lost 3 bases, and 5 bases had no gene match. The CDR3 region has the DNA TGTGCCAGCAGCTTGGCCGGGACAGGGGGAAATCAGCCCCAGCATTTT. Its protein is CASSLAGTGGNQPQHF.

The chain carries TRBV4-1 and TRBJ1-1, with TRBD1 identical over 7 bases. Per germline, CDR1 MGHRA and CDR2 YSYEKL. The V segment lost 0 bases and the J segment 4 bases; nucleotides outside the gene matches: 5. This CDR3 region has 15 residues. The CDR3 spells CASSQDVTGSTEAFF. The CDR3 nucleotides are TGCGCCAGCAGCCAAGATGTGACAGGGAGCACTGAAGCTTTCTTT.

V gene TRBV27 combines with J gene TRBJ1-2; possible D gene TRBD1, 6 bases. CDR3 length equals 13 residues. Germline V CDR1 and CDR2: MNHEY, SMNVEV (reference sequence). Trimming pared 2 bases from V and 6 bases from J, leaving 10 bases between. CDR3 in amino acids: CASSLMGADGYTF. CDR3 bases: TGTGCCAGCAGTTTAATGGGGGCGGATGGCTACACCTTC.

The rearrangement joins TRBV19 to TRBJ1-6; 10 bases fit TRBD1. In germline, CDR1 is LNHDA, CDR2 SQIVND (reference sequence). This CDR3 has 14 amino acids. V was clipped by 7 bases and J by 8 bases; unmatched bases: 5. The CDR3: CASTLGTGDSPLHF. For the CDR3, the DNA is TGTGCCAGTACCCTCGGGACAGGGGATTCACCCCTCCACTTT.

The CDR3, as DNA: TGCGCCAGCAGCCCCCATATCGGGGGTTGGGGGAACACTGAAGCTTTCTTT. Translated: CASSPHIGGWGNTEAFF. This rearrangement joins TRBV5-1 to TRBJ1-1; maybe TRBD1 (5 bases). CDR1 is SGHRS and CDR2 is YFSETQ in the germline V gene. The CDR3 extends over 17 amino acids. Trimming shortened V by 4 bases and J by 1 base, and 20 bases separated the two germline ends. The entire variable domain, with the rest obtained from reference TRBV5-1 and TRBJ1-1, is as follows: KAGVTQTPRYLIKTRGQQVTLSCSPISGHRSVSWYQQTPGQGLQFLFEYFSETQRNKGNFPGRFSGRQFSNSRSEMNVSTLELGDSALYLCASSPHIGGWGNTEAFFGQGTRLTVV.